This TCR beta chain was identified in a study of T cells after somatic rescue of genetic block. Some clones are missing from TCRdb's copy, which holds only in-frame ones; the method was immunoSEQ multiplex PCR. The sample yields about 12,000 clones, roughly 73% seen once. CDR1 is WNHNN and CDR2 is SYGVQD in the germline V gene (reference sequence). The V segment lost 2 bases and the J segment 1 base; nucleotides outside the gene matches: 6. The CDR3 loop spans 16 amino acids. The V call is TRBV10-1, the J call TRBJ2-5, with TRBD1 identical over 8 bases. What was sequenced was peripheral blood mononuclear cells (PBMCs). This receptor was obtained from a boy younger than 18. In nucleotides, the CDR3 is TGCGCCAGCAGTGAGCGGACAGGGCCCTTCCAAGAGACCCAGTACTTC. Its protein is CASSERTGPFQETQYF.